The present T cell receptor (beta chain) was sequenced within a study of T-cell memory formation after mild COVID-19. Overall study context: Largely donor-specific sequence clusters came from a couple of donors.

Using constant-segment primers, 5'RACE produced TCR alpha and TCR beta cDNA libraries carrying sample barcodes and UMIs. TCRdb used MiXCR to reprocess the 5' RACE reads, holding one entry per CDR3 protein. The sample lists roughly 340,000 distinct CDR3 sequences, approximately 15% seen once, with about 22% in the top ten. Study conclusions and caveats: For contracting clones, CD4+ ones sat mainly in CM and EM, CD8+ in EMRA. Contracting clones from day 15 to 85 showed balanced CD4/CD8; later expanders favored CD4+.

Trimming left V 1 base short and J 12 bases short, with 16 bases between. This CDR3 region has 14 residues. Germline loops: CDR1 MGHRA, CDR2 YSYEKL. On this clonotype: Its cognate antigen is unknown.

Sequenced sample: PBMCs or a T cell subset sorted from them (not recorded which). This chain links TRBV4-1 with TRBJ2-1; perhaps TRBD1 as D (5 bases). This TCR was recovered from a man aged 18 to 35 who had mild COVID-19 (a few samples of this study predate the infection). Cell type and time point are not known. The CDR3 protein is CASSQGPLYQGQFF. For the CDR3, the DNA is TGCGCCAGCAGCCAAGGCCCTCTCTATCAGGGGCAGTTCTTC.